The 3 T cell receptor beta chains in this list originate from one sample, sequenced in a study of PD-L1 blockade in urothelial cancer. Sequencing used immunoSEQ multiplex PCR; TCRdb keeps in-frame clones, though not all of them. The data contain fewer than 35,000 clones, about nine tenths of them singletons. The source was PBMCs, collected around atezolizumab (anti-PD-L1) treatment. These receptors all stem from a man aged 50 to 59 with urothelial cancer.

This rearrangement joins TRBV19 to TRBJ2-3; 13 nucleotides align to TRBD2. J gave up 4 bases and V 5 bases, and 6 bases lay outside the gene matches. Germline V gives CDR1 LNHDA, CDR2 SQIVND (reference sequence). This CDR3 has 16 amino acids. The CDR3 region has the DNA TGTGCCAGTAGTCCCACTAGCGGGAGGGCCTCAGATACGCAGTATTTT. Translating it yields CASSPTSGRASDTQYF. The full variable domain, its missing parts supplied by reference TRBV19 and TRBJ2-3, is DGGITQSPKYLFRKEGQNVTLSCEQNLNHDAMYWYRQDPGQGLRLIYYSQIVNDFQKGDIAEGYSVSREKKESFPLTVTSAQKNPTAFYLCASSPTSGRASDTQYFGPGTRLTVL.

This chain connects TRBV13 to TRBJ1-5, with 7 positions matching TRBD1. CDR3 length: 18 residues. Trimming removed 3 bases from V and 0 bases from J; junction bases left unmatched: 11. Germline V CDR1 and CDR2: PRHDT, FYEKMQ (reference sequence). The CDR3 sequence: CASSFRTGSGYSNQPQHF. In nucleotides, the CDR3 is TGTGCCAGCAGCTTCAGGACAGGCTCCGGGTATAGCAATCAGCCCCAGCATTTT.

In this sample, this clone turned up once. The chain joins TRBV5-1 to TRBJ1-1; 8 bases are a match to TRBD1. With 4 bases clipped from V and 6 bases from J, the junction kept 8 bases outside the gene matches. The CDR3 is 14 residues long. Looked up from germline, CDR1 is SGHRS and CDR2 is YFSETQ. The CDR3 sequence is CASSMGGGQAEAFF. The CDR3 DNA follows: TGCGCCAGCAGCATGGGAGGGGGACAGGCTGAAGCTTTCTTT.